Described below is a single TCR beta chain sequence and its context. The sample belongs to a study of CD8 T cells in Susac syndrome. There are 15 residues in the CDR3. It was healthy donors who served as the controls, matched for age and sex. Random hexamers were used to reverse transcribe the RNA input (about 0.5 to 1 ug). TCRdb ran MiXCR on the immunoSEQ multiplex PCR reads and lists one entry per CDR3 protein. The profile covers about 120,000 distinct CDR3 sequences, with less than 95% appearing a single time and around 0.1% taken by the ten largest. This receptor was identified in a human donor in good health. The chain links TRBV21-1 to TRBJ2-5; TRBD2, as called in the table, went unchecked against the DNA. TRBV21-1 is assigned pseudogene status. What was sequenced was CD4+ T cells from PBMCs. For the CDR3, the DNA is TGTGCCAGCAGCCAACCGGTACTAGCGGGCGGGACCCAGTACTTC. Its protein product is CASSQPVLAGGTQYF.